This record concerns one T cell receptor (beta chain) sequence. Under the authors' procedure: Amplification with reference gene primers provided the estimates of nucleated cell counts. Profiling relied on immunoSEQ multiplex PCR, and the TCRdb table lists in-frame clones only, not all of them. V, J and clone size are those of that table, while D and trimming were read from the DNA. The sample holds some 220,000 clones, approximately 90% seen once. This sample was taken from a study of blood T cell repertoires in COVID-19. Across the whole study: Specimens from acute and convalescent COVID-19 originated in the United States, Italy and Spain.

The germline V gene has CDR1 SEHNR and CDR2 FQNEAQ (reference sequence). Trimming shortened V by 2 bases and J by 5 bases, and 10 bases separated the two germline ends. The CDR3 has 14 amino acids. Living in about two dozen US areas, the participants were between roughly 18 and 95 years of age. Assignments of participants to cohorts depended upon their own reported clinical history. Sequencing was done on a sample of PBMCs or T cells enriched from blood (not recorded which). The chain joins TRBV7-9 to TRBJ2-1; maybe TRBD1 (6 bases). The clonotype was recovered from a young woman in a cohort exposed to, infected with or recovered from COVID-19 (not recorded which). CDR3 nucleotides: TGTGCCAGCAGCTTAAACAGGGCTAACAATGAGCAGTTCTTC. Translating gives CASSLNRANNEQFF.